The source of this TCR beta chain is a study of T cells after yellow fever vaccination. Findings and limits, study-wide: Reappearing after the booster were most of the clones from primary vaccination (96% CD4, 88% CD8). Relatively few clonotypes were ones that appeared in both CD4 and CD8 compartments. FACS-sorted repertoires could contain abundant clonotypes contaminating from the bulk population.

This CDR3 has 19 amino acids. Trimming shortened V by 4 bases and J by 0 bases, and 20 bases separated the two germline ends. Germline lookup yields CDR1 SGHDT and CDR2 YYEEEE. As TCR cDNA was made by 5'RACE template switching, a universal primer site and UMIs were added. TCRdb processed the 5' RACE reads anew with MiXCR; each CDR3 protein has one entry. The repertoire holds hundreds of thousands of distinct CDR3 sequences, with roughly 8.7% as singletons. This clonotype occurred a few times. Antigen unknown. The starting material was PBMCs, obtained on the day of the first yellow fever vaccination. V usage is TRBV5-6 and J usage is TRBJ2-6; D may be TRBD1 or TRBD2 (5 bases each). The origin of this receptor is a man aged 18 to 30 who received the YFV17D yellow fever vaccine. CDR3 residues: CASSRLVGTTISGANVLTF. CDR3 DNA: TGTGCCAGCAGCCGCCTCGTAGGGACGACGATCTCTGGGGCCAACGTCCTGACTTTC.